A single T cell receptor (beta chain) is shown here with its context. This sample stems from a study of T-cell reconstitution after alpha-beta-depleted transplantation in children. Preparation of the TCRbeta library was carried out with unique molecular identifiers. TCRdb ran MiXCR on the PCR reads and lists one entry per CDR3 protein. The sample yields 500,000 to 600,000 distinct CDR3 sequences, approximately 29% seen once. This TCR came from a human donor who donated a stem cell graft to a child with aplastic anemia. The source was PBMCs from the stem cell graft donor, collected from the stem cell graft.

The CDR3 here is CASRGLAGVNEQYF. CDR3 nucleotides: TGTGCCAGTAGGGGACTAGCGGGAGTTAATGAGCAGTACTTC. The V gene is TRBV19, the J gene TRBJ2-7; 14 bases align to TRBD2. Trimming removed 6 bases from V and 7 bases from J; junction bases left unmatched: 5. The CDR3 totals 14 residues. Germline CDR1 and CDR2: LNHDA and SQIVND (reference sequence). The entire variable domain, with the rest obtained from reference TRBV19 and TRBJ2-7, is as follows: DGGITQSPKYLFRKEGQNVTLSCEQNLNHDAMYWYRQDPGQGLRLIYYSQIVNDFQKGDIAEGYSVSREKKESFPLTVTSAQKNPTAFYLCASRGLAGVNEQYFGPGTRLTVT.